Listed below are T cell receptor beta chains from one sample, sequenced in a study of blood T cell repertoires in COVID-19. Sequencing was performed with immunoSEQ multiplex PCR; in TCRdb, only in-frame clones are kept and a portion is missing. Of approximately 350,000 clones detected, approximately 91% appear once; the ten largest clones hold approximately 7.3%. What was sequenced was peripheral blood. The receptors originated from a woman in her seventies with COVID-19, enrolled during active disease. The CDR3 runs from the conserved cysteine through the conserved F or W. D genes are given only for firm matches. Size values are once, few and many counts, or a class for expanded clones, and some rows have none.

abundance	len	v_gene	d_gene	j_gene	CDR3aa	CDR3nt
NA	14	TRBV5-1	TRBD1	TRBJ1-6	CASSPGQSNSPLHF	TGCGCCAGCAGCCCGGGACAGAGCAATTCACCCCTCCACTTT
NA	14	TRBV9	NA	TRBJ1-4	CASSNLKEGEKLFF	TGTGCCAGCAGCAACCTAAAGGAGGGTGAAAAACTGTTTTTT
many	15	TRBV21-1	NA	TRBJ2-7	CASSKALGTGVWQYF	TGTGCCAGCAGCAAAGCGCTAGGGACAGGGGTATGGCAGTACTTC
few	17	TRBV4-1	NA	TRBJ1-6	CASSQDRDSSYNSPLHF	TGCGCCAGCAGCCAAGACCGGGATAGCTCCTATAATTCACCCCTCCACTTT
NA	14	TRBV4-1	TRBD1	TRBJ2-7	CASSQATGYYEQYF	TGCGCCAGCAGCCAAGCGACAGGGTACTACGAGCAGTACTTC
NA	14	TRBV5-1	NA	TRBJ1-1	CASSSWRGRAEAFF	TGCGCCAGCAGCTCCTGGAGGGGGAGGGCTGAAGCTTTCTTT
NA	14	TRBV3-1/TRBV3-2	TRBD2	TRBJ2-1	CASRSSGGAAEQFF	TGTGCCAGCAGATCTAGCGGGGGGGCCGCTGAGCAGTTCTTC
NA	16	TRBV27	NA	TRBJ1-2	CASSSTQDRYLYGYTF	TGTGCCAGCAGTTCGACTCAAGACAGATATCTCTATGGCTACACCTTC
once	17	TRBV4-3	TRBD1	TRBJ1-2	CASSQEIRGTGPYGYTF	TGCGCCAGCAGCCAAGAGATTAGGGGGACAGGCCCCTATGGCTACACCTTC
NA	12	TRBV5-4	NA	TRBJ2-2	CASSFYTGELFF	TGTGCCAGCAGCTTCTACACCGGGGAGCTGTTTTTT
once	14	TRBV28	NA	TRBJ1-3	CASFPQGMGNTIYF	TGTGCCAGCTTTCCACAGGGAATGGGAAACACCATATATTTT
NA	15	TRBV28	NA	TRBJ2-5	CASTIRGHPEETQYF	TGTGCCAGCACCATAAGGGGACATCCGGAAGAGACCCAGTACTTC
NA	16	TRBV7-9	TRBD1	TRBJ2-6	CASSSRQGAGANVLTF	TGTGCCAGCAGCTCACGACAGGGAGCTGGGGCCAACGTCCTGACTTTC
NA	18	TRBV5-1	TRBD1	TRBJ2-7	CASSLTQKSDRGAYEQYF	TGCGCCAGCAGCTTGACCCAAAAGTCGGACAGGGGGGCCTACGAGCAGTACTTC
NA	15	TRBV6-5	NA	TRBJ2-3	CASRQQFPGADTQYF	TGTGCCAGCAGACAACAATTTCCAGGGGCAGATACGCAGTATTTT
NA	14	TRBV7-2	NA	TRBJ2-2	CASSLGRTAGELFF	TGTGCCAGCAGCTTAGGGAGGACGGCCGGGGAGCTGTTTTTT
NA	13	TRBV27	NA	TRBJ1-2	CASSLSVGYGYTF	TGTGCCAGCAGTTTATCTGTCGGGTATGGCTACACCTTC
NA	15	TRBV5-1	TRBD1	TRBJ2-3	CASRGQGAGTDTQYF	TGCGCCAGCAGGGGACAGGGGGCTGGCACAGATACGCAGTATTTT
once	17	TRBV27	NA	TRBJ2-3	CASSLGQSSPYTDTQYF	TGTGCCAGCAGTTTAGGGCAATCTAGCCCCTACACAGATACGCAGTATTTT
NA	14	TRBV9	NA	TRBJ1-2	CASSPRVTEGGYTF	TGTGCCAGCAGCCCTCGAGTTACGGAGGGTGGCTACACCTTC
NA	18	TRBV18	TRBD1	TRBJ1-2	CASSPYAGTGSVNYGYTF	TGTGCCAGCTCACCTTACGCCGGGACAGGGAGTGTGAACTATGGCTACACCTTC
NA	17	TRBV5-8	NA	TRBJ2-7	CASSFPADYFISYEQYF	TGTGCCAGCAGCTTTCCAGCGGACTACTTCATTTCCTACGAGCAGTACTTC
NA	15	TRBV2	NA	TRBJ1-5	CASSEARGGNQPQHF	TGTGCCAGCAGTGAAGCGCGGGGAGGCAATCAGCCCCAGCATTTT
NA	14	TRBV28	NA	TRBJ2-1	CASSTAPVADEQFF	TGTGCCAGCTCTACGGCACCTGTGGCGGATGAGCAGTTCTTC
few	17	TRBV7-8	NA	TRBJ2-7	CASSLGGQGYTTYEQYF	TGTGCCAGCAGCTTAGGGGGTCAGGGATACACCACCTACGAGCAGTACTTC
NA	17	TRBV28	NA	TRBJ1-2	CASSLFPGSSTNYGYTF	TGTGCCAGCAGTTTATTCCCAGGGTCGAGTACTAACTATGGCTACACCTTC
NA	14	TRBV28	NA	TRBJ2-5	CASSLMGRTETQYF	TGTGCCAGCAGTTTAATGGGGAGGACTGAGACCCAGTACTTC
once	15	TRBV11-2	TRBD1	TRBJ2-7	CASSSPGQGSYEQYF	TGTGCCAGCAGCTCACCGGGACAGGGCTCCTACGAGCAGTACTTC
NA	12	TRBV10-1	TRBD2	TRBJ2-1	CASSGGSGEQFF	TGCGCCAGTTCGGGAGGCTCGGGTGAGCAGTTCTTC